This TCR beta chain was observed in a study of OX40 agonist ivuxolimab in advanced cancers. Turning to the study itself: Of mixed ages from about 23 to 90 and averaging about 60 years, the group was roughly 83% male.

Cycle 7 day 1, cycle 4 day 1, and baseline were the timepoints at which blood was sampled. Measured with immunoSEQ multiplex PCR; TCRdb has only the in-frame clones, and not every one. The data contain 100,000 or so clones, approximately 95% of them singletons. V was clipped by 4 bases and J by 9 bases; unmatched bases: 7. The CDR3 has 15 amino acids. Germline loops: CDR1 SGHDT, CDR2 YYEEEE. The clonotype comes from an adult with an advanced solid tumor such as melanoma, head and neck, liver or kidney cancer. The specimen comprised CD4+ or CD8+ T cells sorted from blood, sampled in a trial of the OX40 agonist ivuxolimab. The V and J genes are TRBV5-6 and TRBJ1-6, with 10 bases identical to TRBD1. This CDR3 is CASSLIRDRGSPLHF. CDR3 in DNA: TGTGCCAGCAGCCTCATCCGGGACAGGGGTTCACCCCTCCACTTT.